The present TCR beta chain was sequenced within a study of T cell responses to AZD1222 COVID-19 vaccine. Findings and caveats of the study: With two AZD1222 doses given, Spike-specific TCR breadth and depth both rose. Regions left unmutated in variants are reportedly the target of nearly half of spike-specific TCRs. Sampled repertoires all dated from after the peak T cell response. There were mostly white British donors and more females than males, and clonal diversity was possibly underestimated.

The CDR3 spans 17 residues. Trimming took off 0 bases at V and 0 bases at J, with 15 bases between the two ends. Germline lookup yields CDR1 MGHRA and CDR2 YSYEKL. Only in-frame clones appear in the TCRdb table, and some are missing; sequencing was by immunoSEQ multiplex PCR. The repertoire has about 50,000 clones, 75% to 90% of them found once; the top ten carry roughly a fifth. This clone was seen repeatedly, ten times or more. The antigen is undetermined. This receptor was identified in an adult in good health. V is TRBV4-1 and J is TRBJ2-7; the D gene is possibly TRBD2 (6 bases). Sequenced here: peripheral blood, sampled on day 0 of MenACWY control vaccination. The CDR3 DNA follows: TGCGCCAGCAGCCAAGATAGCGGAGCCTCCAGCTCCTACGAGCAGTACTTC. Translated: CASSQDSGASSSYEQYF.